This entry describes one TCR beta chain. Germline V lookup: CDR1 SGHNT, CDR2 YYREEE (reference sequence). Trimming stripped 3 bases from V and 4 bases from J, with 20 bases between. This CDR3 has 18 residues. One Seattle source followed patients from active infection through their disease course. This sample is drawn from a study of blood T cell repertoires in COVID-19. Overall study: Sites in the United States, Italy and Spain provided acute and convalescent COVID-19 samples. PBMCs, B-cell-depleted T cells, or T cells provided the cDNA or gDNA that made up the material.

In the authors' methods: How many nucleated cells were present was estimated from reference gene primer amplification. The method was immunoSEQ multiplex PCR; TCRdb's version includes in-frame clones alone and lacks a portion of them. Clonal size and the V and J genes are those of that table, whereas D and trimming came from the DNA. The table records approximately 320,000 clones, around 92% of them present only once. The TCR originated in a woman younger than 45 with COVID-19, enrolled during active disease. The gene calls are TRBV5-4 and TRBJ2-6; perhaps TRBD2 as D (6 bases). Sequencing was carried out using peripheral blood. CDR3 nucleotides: TGTGCCAGCAGCTCCCCCCTACAGCGTAGCGGCGGGGCCAACGTCCTGACTTTC. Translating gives CASSSPLQRSGGANVLTF.